These 31 T cell receptor beta chains were sequenced from one sample in a study of shared clonotypes between healthy human individuals. Cells designated naive CD8 were CD45RO-negative and were positively selected for CCR7, with terminally differentiated effector memory CD45RA+ cells excluded. Clones were read by immunoSEQ multiplex PCR, and TCRdb kept only the in-frame ones, dropping some. The table includes about 2 million clones, about 94% detected once. Material: naive CD8+ T cells sorted from blood. Receptor source: a man aged 18 to 30 in good health.

The V gene is TRBV7-2, the J gene TRBJ2-7; 7 nucleotides line up with TRBD2. Germline assignment: CDR1 SGHTA and CDR2 FQGNSA. The CDR3 has 14 residues. Losses at the gene ends were 5 bases for V and 2 bases for J; bases not matched to a gene: 6. CDR3 bases: TGTGCCAGCAGCCGGACTAGTTTAGCCTACGAGCAGTACTTC. This gives the protein CASSRTSLAYEQYF.

This clone appeared a single time. The J gene is TRBJ2-7, the V gene TRBV6-1, with D possibly matching TRBD1 (7 bases). V lost 6 bases and J lost 4, with 13 bases in between. Germline CDR1 and CDR2: MNHNS and SASEGT. The CDR3 runs 13 residues. The DNA of the CDR3 is TGTGCCAGCAGGGAGGGGGCCCAATACGAGCAGTACTTC. Translating gives CASREGAQYEQYF.

This rearrangement joins TRBV18 to TRBJ2-1; 11 positions match TRBD1. Germline CDR1 and CDR2: KGHSH and LQKENI. CDR3 length: 15 amino acids. V was clipped by 3 bases and J by 8 bases; unmatched bases: 6. The chain's CDR3 is CASSPMGQGGHEQFF. In nucleotides, the CDR3 is TGTGCCAGCTCACCTATGGGACAGGGGGGACATGAGCAGTTCTTC. The variable domain in full, with the rest retrieved from reference TRBV18 and TRBJ2-1, is NAGVMQNPRHLVRRRGQEARLRCSPMKGHSHVYWYRQLPEEGLKFMVYLQKENIIDESGMPKERFSAEFPKEGPSILRIQQVVRGDSAAYFCASSPMGQGGHEQFFGPGTRLTVL.

The J gene is TRBJ2-7, the V gene TRBV29-1, with 8 bases identical to TRBD2. CDR1 SQVTM and CDR2 ANQGSEA come from the germline V gene. Trimming at V came to 2 bases and at J to 4 bases, leaving 4 bases not matched to a gene. CDR3 length: 13 residues. DNA of the CDR3: TGCAGCGTTGAAACTAGCGGCCTTTACGAGCAGTACTTC. Amino acid sequence: CSVETSGLYEQYF.

The chain uses TRBV19 and TRBJ2-3; TRBD2 agrees at 7 bases. The CDR3 loop spans 16 amino acids. CDR1 and CDR2 from the germline V gene are LNHDA and SQIVND (reference sequence). V was pared by 3 bases and J by 0 bases, with 6 bases of the junction left unmatched. The CDR3 sequence: CASSITSAASTDTQYF. The CDR3 bases are TGTGCCAGTAGTATCACTAGCGCCGCTAGCACAGATACGCAGTATTTT.

CDR3 coding DNA: TGCAGCGTTGGGCCCTCAGGGGGCCCAGATACGCAGTATTTT. This translates into CSVGPSGGPDTQYF. This chain links TRBV29-1 with TRBJ2-3, with 8 positions matching TRBD1. The CDR3 has 14 residues. The J segment lost 4 bases and the V segment lost 4 bases, leaving 7 bases of the junction unmatched. Germline V gene lookup returns CDR1 SQVTM and CDR2 ANQGSEA.

The chain is built from TRBV7-6 and TRBJ2-7, with D maybe TRBD2 (5 bases). The CDR3 has 13 residues. CDR1 and CDR2 from the germline V gene are SGHVS and FNYEAQ. The germline V and J ends were trimmed by 5 bases and 7 bases, with 15 bases remaining between them. The CDR3 region is CASSPPLGGEQYF. CDR3 sequence (DNA): TGTGCCAGCAGCCCCCCCCTTGGAGGAGAGCAGTACTTC.

The rearrangement uses TRBV9 and TRBJ2-1; 9 bases agree with TRBD2. Germline-derived CDR1 and CDR2 are SGDLS and YYNGEE. J lost 6 bases, V lost 0 bases, and 7 bases had no gene match. This CDR3 has 16 residues. The CDR3 DNA is TGTGCCAGCAGCGTAGCTTCAGTTAGCGGGAGCAATGAGCAGTTCTTC. Protein: CASSVASVSGSNEQFF.

V gene TRBV15 combines with J gene TRBJ2-7; 11 bases match TRBD2. CDR3 length: 14 residues. V shed 4 bases, J shed 2 bases, and the junction held 1 base outside the gene matches. CDR1 and CDR2 from the germline V gene are LNHNV and YYDKDF (reference sequence). CDR3 in DNA: TGTGCCACCAGCACGACTAGCGGGGCCTACGAGCAGTACTTC. Encoded protein: CATSTTSGAYEQYF. The entire variable domain, with the rest obtained from reference TRBV15 and TRBJ2-7, is as follows: DAMVIQNPRYQVTQFGKPVTLSCSQTLNHNVMYWYQQKSSQAPKLLFHYYDKDFNNEADTPDNFQSRRPNTSFCFLDIRSPGLGDTAMYLCATSTTSGAYEQYFGPGTRLTVT.

The chain uses TRBV29-1 and TRBJ2-1; D uncertain. The CDR3 spans 12 residues. Germline lookup yields CDR1 SQVTM and CDR2 ANQGSEA. V lost 7 bases to trimming and J lost 6 bases, with 13 bases between them. In DNA form, the CDR3 reads TGCAGCGCGATCTTGGGTGGCAATGAGCAGTTCTTC. This codes for CSAILGGNEQFF.

This clone was picked up one time. J is TRBJ2-5 and V is TRBV5-1; TRBD1 agrees at 10 bases. The CDR3 loop spans 15 amino acids. Per the germline V gene, CDR1 is SGHRS and CDR2 is YFSETQ. V lost 4 bases to trimming and J lost 3 bases; unmatched junction nucleotides: 6. The CDR3, as DNA: TGCGCCAGCAGCCTAGACAGGGGGCGGGAAGAGACCCAGTACTTC. Encoded protein: CASSLDRGREETQYF.

As regards this clone: This specimen includes other DNA sequences encoding the same CDR3. This chain links TRBV29-1 with TRBJ2-7; D is possibly TRBD1 (5 bases). V was clipped by 5 bases and J by 5 bases, with 10 bases between them. The CDR3 runs to 11 residues. Germline V gene lookup returns CDR1 SQVTM and CDR2 ANQGSEA. CDR3 region: CSVRAGNEQYF. The CDR3, as DNA: TGCAGCGTTCGGGCAGGGAACGAGCAGTACTTC.

This clone was detected only once. V usage is TRBV19 and J usage is TRBJ1-6; no firm D call. V was shortened by 3 bases and J by 7 bases, with 13 bases between the two germline ends. Per the germline V gene, CDR1 is LNHDA and CDR2 is SQIVND (reference sequence). CDR3 size: 15 residues. The CDR3 coding sequence is TGTGCCAGTAGTATCCGAGACATCGGGAATTCACCCCTCCACTTT. Translated: CASSIRDIGNSPLHF.

The chain links TRBV27 to TRBJ2-3; 8 bases are a match to TRBD2. With 5 bases clipped from V and 4 bases from J, the junction kept 8 bases outside the gene matches. Per the germline V gene, CDR1 is MNHEY and CDR2 is SMNVEV (reference sequence). The CDR3 spans 15 residues. CDR3 loop: CASSLTSVGPDTQYF. CDR3 nucleotides: TGTGCCAGCAGTCTGACTAGCGTAGGGCCAGATACGCAGTATTTT.

J is TRBJ1-2 and V is TRBV29-1, with D uncertain. The V gene lost 0 bases and the J gene lost 2 bases, with 13 bases spanning the gap. The CDR3 totals 15 residues. CDR1 is SQVTM, CDR2 ANQGSEA, per germline. Written as DNA, the CDR3 is TGCAGCGTTGAAGATCTTGTGGGAATCAACTATGGCTACACCTTC. It encodes CSVEDLVGINYGYTF.

The CDR3 nucleotides read TGCGCCAGCAGCGGAGGGAGGGAGAGCACTGAAGCTTTCTTT. Translated, it gives CASSGGRESTEAFF. The V gene is TRBV5-1, the J gene TRBJ1-1; D is unresolved. CDR1 and CDR2 from the germline V gene are SGHRS and YFSETQ. V was shortened by 4 bases and J by 4 bases, with 14 bases between the two germline ends. The CDR3 totals 14 residues.

The rearrangement uses TRBV5-1 and TRBJ2-5; maybe TRBD2 (6 bases). The germline V and J ends were trimmed by 4 bases and 5 bases, with 12 bases remaining between them. The CDR3 extends over 13 amino acids. Looked up from germline, CDR1 is SGHRS and CDR2 is YFSETQ. The CDR3 loop is CASSPGSRETQYF. The CDR3 DNA is TGCGCCAGCAGCCCCGGGAGTCGGGAGACCCAGTACTTC.

A few counts support this clone. The rearrangement links TRBV7-6 to TRBJ2-4; D is uncertain. This CDR3 is 15 amino acids long. Germline values: CDR1 SGHVS, CDR2 FNYEAQ. V lost 5 bases and J 5 bases, leaving 16 bases between the germline ends. CDR3 in DNA: TGTGCCAGCAGCCCTTACTCTATTCGGGAAAACATTCAGTACTTC. Residues: CASSPYSIRENIQYF.

V gene TRBV9 combines with J gene TRBJ2-1; 11 positions agree with TRBD1. Germline V gene sequence: CDR1 SGDLS, CDR2 YYNGEE. The V and J ends lost 0 bases and 10 bases, in that order; junction bases with no gene match: 6. CDR3 size: 15 residues. This CDR3 reads CASSVGGQGVREQFF. CDR3 in DNA: TGTGCCAGCAGCGTAGGGGGACAGGGGGTAAGAGAGCAGTTCTTC.

This clone appeared once. The rearrangement joins TRBV11-3 to TRBJ2-1; 9 bases agree with TRBD2. CDR3 size: 20 residues. Germline CDR1 and CDR2: SGHNT and YENEEA. The trim removed 5 bases at V and 2 bases at J, leaving 19 bases unmatched. CDR3 amino acids: CASSPGGAIRGREPYNEQFF. The CDR3 DNA reads as TGTGCCAGCAGCCCCGGAGGGGCTATCCGCGGGAGGGAACCCTACAATGAGCAGTTCTTC.

The chain uses TRBV7-9 and TRBJ2-3; 7 nucleotides line up with TRBD1. Germline V gene lookup returns CDR1 SEHNR and CDR2 FQNEAQ (reference sequence). This CDR3 contains 13 residues. The ends lost 8 bases at V and 5 bases at J; junction bases unmatched: 7. The CDR3 region has the DNA TGTGCCAGCGGCTCAGGGGGTGGAGATACGCAGTATTTT. Protein product: CASGSGGGDTQYF.

The chain has TRBV19 and TRBJ1-5; no definite D call. CDR1 and CDR2 from the germline V gene are LNHDA and SQIVND (reference sequence). The germline V and J ends were trimmed by 7 bases and 3 bases, with 16 bases remaining between them. This CDR3 comprises 15 residues. This CDR3 is CASKHLGNSNQPQHF. The CDR3 DNA follows: TGTGCCAGTAAACACCTCGGGAATTCCAATCAGCCCCAGCATTTT.

CDR3 sequence (DNA): TGCGCCAGCAGCCTCCCCAATACAATCACCGGGGAGCTGTTTTTT. It specifies CASSLPNTITGELFF. The chain joins TRBV4-1 to TRBJ2-2; no firm D call. V shed 4 bases and J shed 4 bases, with 13 bases lying between them. The CDR3 totals 15 residues. The germline V gene encodes CDR1 MGHRA and CDR2 YSYEKL.

This clone was counted a single time. This sequence joins TRBV30 and TRBJ1-6; D is unclear. Trimming cost V 4 bases and J 7 bases, with 23 bases left between them. Germline V gene lookup returns CDR1 GTSNPN and CDR2 SVGIG (reference sequence). This CDR3 has 17 amino acids. CDR3 coding DNA: TGTGCCTGGACCTTAGGTGTAGGGCTTCTCAAGAATTCACCCCTCCACTTT. It codes for CAWTLGVGLLKNSPLHF.

This clone was seen more than once but under ten times. V and J are TRBV30 and TRBJ2-5; 7 bases line up with TRBD2. Germline V CDR1 and CDR2: GTSNPN, SVGIG (reference sequence). The CDR3 runs 13 residues. The V and J ends lost 5 bases and 5 bases, in that order; junction bases with no gene match: 8. The CDR3 spells CAWAPSGGETQYF. The CDR3 nucleotides are TGTGCCTGGGCCCCCTCCGGGGGGGAGACCCAGTACTTC.

The V call is TRBV7-2, the J call TRBJ2-1; D is uncertain. This CDR3 is built from 13 residues. V was clipped by 5 bases and J by 4 bases, with 9 bases between them. Germline V lookup: CDR1 SGHTA, CDR2 FQGNSA. CDR3 sequence: CASSPPHYNEQFF. CDR3 bases: TGTGCCAGCAGCCCCCCGCATTACAATGAGCAGTTCTTC.

The rearrangement joins TRBV4-1 to TRBJ2-3, with a tentative D call TRBD2 (6 bases). In germline, CDR1 is MGHRA, CDR2 YSYEKL. Trimming cost V 2 bases and J 2 bases, with 11 bases left between them. This CDR3 is built from 15 residues. CDR3 amino acids: CASSQPLAATDTQYF. For the CDR3, the DNA is TGCGCCAGCAGCCAACCACTAGCAGCCACAGATACGCAGTATTTT.

The gene calls are TRBV6-1 and TRBJ2-7; no clear D gene. CDR3 size: 13 residues. CDR1 is MNHNS and CDR2 is SASEGT in the germline V gene. V shed 5 bases and J shed 1 base, with 9 bases lying between them. CDR3 in DNA: TGTGCCAGCAGTTGGTCGACGTCCTACGAGCAGTACTTC. Its translation: CASSWSTSYEQYF.

V and J are TRBV27 and TRBJ1-4; D gene ambiguous. The V end lost 7 bases, the J end lost 3 bases, and 15 bases lay between the germline ends. CDR1 is MNHEY and CDR2 is SMNVEV in the germline V gene (reference sequence). The CDR3 has 15 residues. The CDR3 here is CASTLSWGANEKLFF. Written as DNA, the CDR3 is TGTGCCAGCACCCTTTCGTGGGGAGCTAATGAAAAACTGTTTTTT.

Of note for this clone: The sample carries other DNA sequences with the same CDR3. The chain combines TRBV6-5 with TRBJ2-7, with a tentative D call TRBD2 (7 bases). The V gene lost 5 bases and the J gene lost 5 bases, with 10 bases spanning the gap. The CDR3 loop spans 12 amino acids. CDR1 MNHEY and CDR2 SVGAGI come from the germline V gene. The CDR3 protein is CASSPGGHEQYF. The CDR3, as DNA: TGTGCCAGCAGTCCGGGGGGCCACGAGCAGTACTTC.

Notes on this clone: This sample includes further DNA sequences coding for the same CDR3. The chain has TRBV6-1 and TRBJ2-7; D call uncertain. V lost 6 bases and J 0 bases, leaving 18 bases between the germline ends. Germline V gene data show CDR1 as MNHNS and CDR2 as SASEGT. There are 16 residues in the CDR3. The CDR3 nucleotides read TGTGCCAGCAGCGAAATGGGCGGAATTAGCTCCTACGAGCAGTACTTC. It encodes CASSEMGGISSYEQYF.